The entry below describes one TCR beta chain. What it binds is not known. This specimen comes from a study of T-cell memory formation after mild COVID-19. The study, taken as a whole, reports: There were some responding clones in pre-infection memory, which suggested that cross-reactive memory had joined. Confirmation of SARS-CoV-2 specificity was lacking for second-wave clones peaking day 37.

The TCR alpha and TCR beta cDNA libraries, bearing sample barcodes and UMIs, were generated by 5'RACE using constant-segment primers. TCRdb recomputed calls from the 5' RACE reads with MiXCR, one row per CDR3 protein. The sample yields hundreds of thousands of distinct CDR3 sequences, about 20% seen once. Trimming took off 6 bases at V and 2 bases at J, with 14 bases between the two ends. The length of the CDR3 is 14 residues. In germline, CDR1 is GTSNPN, CDR2 SVGIG (reference sequence). The sample consisted of PBMCs or a T cell subset sorted from them (not recorded which). The chain links TRBV30 to TRBJ1-3, with D unresolved. The source is an adult woman who had mild COVID-19 (a few samples of this study predate the infection). Cell type and time point are not known. Written as DNA, the CDR3 is TGTGCCTGCCGGGGAGGGTTGACTGGAAACACCATATATTTT. This encodes CACRGGLTGNTIYF.